The entry below gives a single TCR beta chain sequence along with its context. Antigen specificity is unknown. The record originates from a study of post-analysis software for immune sequencing data. Findings and caveats of the study: Analysis by F measure revealed that same-batch samples clustered strongly together. Included in a set of roughly five TRBV segments more frequent in patients than controls were TRBV5-6, TRBV5-1 and TRBV20-1.

Every TCR beta cDNA library bore unique molecular identifiers. TCRdb re-analysed the PCR reads in MiXCR, keeping a single row per CDR3 protein. The sample yields some 890,000 distinct CDR3 sequences, around 53% seen once. CDR1 is SGHDN, CDR2 FVKESK, per germline. V dropped 3 bases and J dropped 5 bases, with 8 bases sitting between them. The CDR3 runs to 13 residues. This chain links TRBV14 with TRBJ2-1; maybe TRBD2 (5 bases). The TCR comes from a girl aged 5 to 17 with multiple sclerosis. The sequencing sample was made of blood. CDR3 DNA: TGTGCCAGCAGCCATCGGGGAAACAATGAGCAGTTCTTC. This codes for CASSHRGNNEQFF.